This T cell receptor (beta chain) is from a study of blood T cell repertoires in COVID-19. Study-level information: Samples representing acute and convalescent COVID-19 were sourced from the United States, Italy and Spain. T cells, B-cell-depleted T cells, or PBMCs supplied cDNA or gDNA.

This clone was seen only once. Germline loops: CDR1 MNHEY, CDR2 SVGAGI. CDR3 length: 14 residues. V was pared by 6 bases and J by 3 bases, with 14 bases between. The table came from immunoSEQ multiplex PCR; TCRdb's copy has only in-frame clones and leaves some out. The table records around 99,000 clones, 88% of them present only once. The gene calls are TRBV6-5 and TRBJ1-1; D not certain. This clonotype was sampled from a man aged 45-65 years with active or convalescent COVID-19. The sequencing input was peripheral blood. The DNA of the CDR3 is TGTGCCAGCAGGTCCTGGCAGCGGCACACTGAAGCTTTCTTT. Translated, it gives CASRSWQRHTEAFF.